This T cell receptor (beta chain) was obtained from a study of blood T cells in healthy people across ages. At the level of the study: Per every two T cells, about one barcoded beta molecule was captured by template switching.

This CDR3 comprises 14 residues. Germline trimming cut 2 bases from V and 3 bases from J; bases unmatched to any gene: 4. Germline-derived CDR1 and CDR2 are ENHRY and SYGVKD. Concerning this clonotype: Its antigen is not known.

Sample-barcoded 5' priming and a J-beta primer mix drove a second PCR of 7 to 11 cycles. TCRdb used MiXCR to reprocess the 5' RACE reads, holding one entry per CDR3 protein. The sample consists of about 680,000 distinct CDR3 sequences, 45% to 50% of them appearing once. Study-wide results and caveats: When one million T cells were used, diversity estimates were thought to be underestimates. Diversity of TCR beta correlated strongly with naive T cell percentage.

V usage is TRBV10-3 and J usage is TRBJ2-7, with 7 bases lining up with TRBD1. The sequence was collected from a woman aged 60-75 years in good health. The sequenced sample was blood. The CDR3 region has the DNA TGTGCCATCAGTGAGGGGACAGTTAACTACGAGCAGTACTTC. Translation gives CAISEGTVNYEQYF.